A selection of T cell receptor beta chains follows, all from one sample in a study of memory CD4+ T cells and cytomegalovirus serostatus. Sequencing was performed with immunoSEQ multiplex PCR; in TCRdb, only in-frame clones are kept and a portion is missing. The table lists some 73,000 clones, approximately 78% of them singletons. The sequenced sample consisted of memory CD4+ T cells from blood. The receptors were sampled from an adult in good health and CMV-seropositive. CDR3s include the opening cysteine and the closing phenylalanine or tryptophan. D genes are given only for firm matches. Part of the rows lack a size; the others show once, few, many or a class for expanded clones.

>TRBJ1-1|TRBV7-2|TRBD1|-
CASKPSGQGTTEAFF
TGTGCCAGCAAACCGTCGGGACAGGGGACCACTGAAGCTTTCTTT
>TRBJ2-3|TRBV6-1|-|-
CASTRGGLYTDTQYF
TGTGCCAGCACTCGAGGGGGGCTCTATACAGATACGCAGTATTTT
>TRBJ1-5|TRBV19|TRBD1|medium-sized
CASNPLNRGHAQPQHF
TGTGCCAGCAACCCCCTAAACAGGGGGCATGCTCAGCCCCAGCATTTT
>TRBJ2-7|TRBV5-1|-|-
CASRWGGTGADEQYF
TGCGCCAGCAGATGGGGGGGAACAGGGGCCGACGAGCAGTACTTC
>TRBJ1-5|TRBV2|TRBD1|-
CASRASTGEDQPQHF
TGTGCCAGCAGGGCATCGACAGGGGAAGATCAGCCCCAGCATTTT
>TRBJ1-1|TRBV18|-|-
CASSPPISKNTEAFF
TGTGCCAGCTCACCACCAATTTCAAAGAACACTGAAGCTTTCTTT
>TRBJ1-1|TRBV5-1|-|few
CASSAVPGADTEAFF
TGCGCCAGCAGCGCCGTTCCAGGCGCGGACACTGAAGCTTTCTTT
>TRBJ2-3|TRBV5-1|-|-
CASSLQGISTDTQYF
TGCGCCAGCAGCTTGCAAGGAATAAGCACAGATACGCAGTATTTT
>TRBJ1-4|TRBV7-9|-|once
CASSLWVGATNEKLFF
TGTGCCAGCAGCTTATGGGTGGGAGCAACTAATGAAAAACTGTTTTTT
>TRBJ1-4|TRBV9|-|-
CASSVYQENEKLFF
TGTGCCAGCAGCGTGTACCAGGAAAATGAAAAACTGTTTTTT
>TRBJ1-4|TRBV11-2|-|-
CASSLLLGSWTNEKLFF
TGTGCCAGCAGCTTATTACTGGGAAGTTGGACTAATGAAAAACTGTTTTTT
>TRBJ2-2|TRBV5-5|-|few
CASSLGVNTGELFF
TGTGCCAGCAGCTTGGGGGTGAACACCGGGGAGCTGTTTTTT
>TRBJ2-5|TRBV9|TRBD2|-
CASSVGASGGTETQYF
TGTGCCAGCAGCGTAGGTGCTAGCGGGGGAACGGAGACCCAGTACTTC
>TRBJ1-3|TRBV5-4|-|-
CASSIDSRAGNTIYF
TGTGCCAGCAGCATAGATAGTCGGGCTGGAAACACCATATATTTT
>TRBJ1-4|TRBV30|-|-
CAWSVPRTAGSGRTNEKLFF
TGTGCCTGGAGTGTACCCAGGACAGCAGGGTCGGGGAGAACTAATGAAAAACTGTTTTTT
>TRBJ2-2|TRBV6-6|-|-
CASTLRGGGITGELFF
TGTGCCAGCACCCTTAGGGGCGGAGGGATCACCGGGGAGCTGTTTTTT
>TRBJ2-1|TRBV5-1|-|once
CASSLSNEQFF
TGCGCCAGCAGCTTGAGCAATGAGCAGTTCTTC
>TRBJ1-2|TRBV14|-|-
CASSPTLGVPLGYTF
TGTGCCAGCAGCCCAACTCTTGGGGTCCCTCTTGGCTACACCTTC
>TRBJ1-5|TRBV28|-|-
CASSLRVVPRPQHF
TGTGCCAGCAGTTTAAGGGTGGTACCACGGCCCCAGCATTTT
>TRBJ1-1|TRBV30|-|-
CAWSVDGYRMNTEAFF
TGTGCCTGGAGTGTGGACGGTTATAGGATGAACACTGAAGCTTTCTTT
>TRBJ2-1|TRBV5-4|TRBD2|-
CASREGLAANEQFF
TGTGCCAGCAGAGAGGGACTAGCGGCAAATGAGCAGTTCTTC
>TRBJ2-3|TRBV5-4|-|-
CASSSAGGPYTDTQYF
TGTGCCAGCAGCTCGGCAGGGGGGCCCTACACAGATACGCAGTATTTT
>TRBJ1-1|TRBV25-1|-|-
CASSEFSGGQGTEAFF
TGTGCCAGCAGTGAATTCTCCGGGGGGCAGGGCACTGAAGCTTTCTTT
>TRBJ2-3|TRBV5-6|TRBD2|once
CAPGASGVTDTQYF
TGTGCCCCAGGGGCTAGCGGGGTGACAGATACGCAGTATTTT
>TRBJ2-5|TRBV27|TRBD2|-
CASSLLSSGTAETQYF
TGTGCCAGCAGTTTGCTCTCTAGCGGGACGGCTGAGACCCAGTACTTC
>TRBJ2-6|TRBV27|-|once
CASSFGDFSGANVLTF
TGTGCCAGCAGTTTCGGAGACTTCTCTGGGGCCAACGTCCTGACTTTC
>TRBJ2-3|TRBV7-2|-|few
CASSDQLWADTQYF
TGTGCCAGCAGCGATCAACTATGGGCAGATACGCAGTATTTT